This record covers a single T cell receptor beta chain. Its antigen is not known. Data came from immunoSEQ multiplex PCR; TCRdb stores just in-frame clones and leaves some out. The sample has about 340,000 clones, about 94% seen once. The source of the sample is a study of brain T cells in children with intractable seizures. Regarding the study as a whole: Pre- and post-surgery blood differed in depth, so pre-surgery absences may be undersampling. Viral specificity was inferred only from CDR3 similarity; HCMV serostatus was unknown.

Time point in this sample: blood from clinic visit 5 months post-surgery; TSC patient then seizure free. Patients received at least one anti-epileptic drug before surgery. CDR1 is LNHDA and CDR2 is SQIVND in the germline V gene (reference sequence). The J segment lost 4 bases and the V segment lost 4 bases, leaving 10 bases of the junction unmatched. The CDR3 covers 16 residues. The gene calls are TRBV19 and TRBJ2-3, with TRBD2 matching 8 bases. The receptor was isolated from a boy under two years old with tuberous sclerosis and intractable seizures. This specimen was peripheral blood, taken about 5 months after surgery. This CDR3 is CASSRTSYSLPDTQYF. For the CDR3, the DNA is TGTGCCAGTAGTAGGACTAGCTATTCGTTACCAGATACGCAGTATTTT.